The source of this T cell receptor (beta chain) is a study of blood T cell repertoires in COVID-19. Study details: The analysed material was cDNA or gDNA that came from T cells, B-cell-depleted T cells, or PBMCs.

Original analysis: For nucleated cells, counts were estimated from reference gene primer amplification. The method was immunoSEQ multiplex PCR; TCRdb's version includes in-frame clones alone and lacks a portion of them. The D gene and trimming were derived from the DNA, and the V and J assignments and clone size from that table. This sample yields 200,000 to 250,000 clones, of which 75% to 85% are seen a single time; 1.3% belongs to the top ten. V dropped 4 bases and J dropped 8 bases, with 15 bases sitting between them. Germline CDR1 reads SGHRS; CDR2 reads YFSETQ. CDR3 length: 13 residues. Seattle's cohort entered during active infection and was followed longitudinally.

V usage is TRBV5-1 and J usage is TRBJ1-1; D remains unclear. This clonotype was obtained from a woman aged 25 to 39 with COVID-19, enrolled during active disease. The sequenced material came from peripheral blood. This chain's CDR3 is CASSDRGAPEAFF. The CDR3, as DNA: TGCGCCAGCAGCGACCGCGGAGCACCCGAAGCTTTCTTT.